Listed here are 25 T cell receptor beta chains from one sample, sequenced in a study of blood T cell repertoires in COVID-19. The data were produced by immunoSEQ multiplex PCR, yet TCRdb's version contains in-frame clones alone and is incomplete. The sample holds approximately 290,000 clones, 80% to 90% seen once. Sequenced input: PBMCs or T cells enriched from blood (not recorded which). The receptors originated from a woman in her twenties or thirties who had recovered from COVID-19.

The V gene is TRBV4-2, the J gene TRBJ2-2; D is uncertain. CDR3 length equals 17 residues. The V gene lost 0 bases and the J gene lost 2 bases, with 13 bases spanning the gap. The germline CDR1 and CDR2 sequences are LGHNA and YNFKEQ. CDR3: CASSQDMAQANTGELFF. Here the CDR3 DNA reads TGTGCCAGCAGCCAAGATATGGCGCAGGCTAACACCGGGGAGCTGTTTTTT.

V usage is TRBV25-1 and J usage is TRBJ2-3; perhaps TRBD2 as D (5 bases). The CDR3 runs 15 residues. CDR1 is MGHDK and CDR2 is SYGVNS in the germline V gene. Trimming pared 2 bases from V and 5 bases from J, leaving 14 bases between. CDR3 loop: CASSEIEGSGDTQYF. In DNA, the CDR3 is TGTGCCAGCAGTGAAATTGAGGGATCCGGAGATACGCAGTATTTT.

The CDR3 here is CASSYSTSGSYNEQFF. The CDR3 DNA follows: TGTGCCAGCAGTTACTCGACTAGCGGCTCTTACAATGAGCAGTTCTTC. V and J are TRBV6-5 and TRBJ2-1; 9 nucleotides line up with TRBD2. From germline, CDR1 is MNHEY and CDR2 SVGAGI. The J segment lost 4 bases and the V segment lost 0 bases, leaving 4 bases of the junction unmatched. The CDR3 has 16 amino acids.

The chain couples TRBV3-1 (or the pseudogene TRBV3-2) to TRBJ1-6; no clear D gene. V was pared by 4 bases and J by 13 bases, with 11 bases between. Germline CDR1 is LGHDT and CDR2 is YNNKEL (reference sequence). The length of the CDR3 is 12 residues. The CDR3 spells CASSPLLGPLHF. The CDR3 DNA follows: TGTGCCAGCAGCCCCCTTTTGGGCCCCCTCCACTTT.

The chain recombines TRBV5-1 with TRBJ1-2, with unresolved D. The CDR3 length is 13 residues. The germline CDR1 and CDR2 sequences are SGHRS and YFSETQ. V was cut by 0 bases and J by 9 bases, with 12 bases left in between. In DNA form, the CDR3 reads TGCGCCAGCAGCTTGGCAGGCTTATCTCGCTACACCTTC. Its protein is CASSLAGLSRYTF.

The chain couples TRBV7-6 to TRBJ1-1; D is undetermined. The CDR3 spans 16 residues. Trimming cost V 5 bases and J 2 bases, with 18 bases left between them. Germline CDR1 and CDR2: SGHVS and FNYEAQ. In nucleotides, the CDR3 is TGTGCCAGCAGCCCAAGAGGGTTGGTCTTCAACACTGAAGCTTTCTTT. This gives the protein CASSPRGLVFNTEAFF.

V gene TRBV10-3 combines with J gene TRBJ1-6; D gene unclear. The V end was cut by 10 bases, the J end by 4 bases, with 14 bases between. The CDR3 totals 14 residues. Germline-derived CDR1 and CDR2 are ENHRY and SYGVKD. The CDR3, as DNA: TGTGCCACCGTAGTGGAGCCTTATAATTCACCCCTCCACTTT. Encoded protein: CATVVEPYNSPLHF.

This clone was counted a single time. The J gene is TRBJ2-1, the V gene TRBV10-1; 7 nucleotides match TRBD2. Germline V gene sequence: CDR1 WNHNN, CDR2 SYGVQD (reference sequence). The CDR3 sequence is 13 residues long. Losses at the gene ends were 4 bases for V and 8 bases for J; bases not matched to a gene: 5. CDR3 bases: TGCGCCAGCAGTGTGGGGGGGGTCCATGAGCAGTTCTTC. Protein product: CASSVGGVHEQFF.

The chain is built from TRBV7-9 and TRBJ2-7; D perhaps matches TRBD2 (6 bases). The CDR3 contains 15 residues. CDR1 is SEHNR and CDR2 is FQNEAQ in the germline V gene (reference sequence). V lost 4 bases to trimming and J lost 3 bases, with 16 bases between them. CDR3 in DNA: TGTGCCAGCAGCTCGCCGGGGGTTCCCGTCTACGAGCAGTACTTC. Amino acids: CASSSPGVPVYEQYF.

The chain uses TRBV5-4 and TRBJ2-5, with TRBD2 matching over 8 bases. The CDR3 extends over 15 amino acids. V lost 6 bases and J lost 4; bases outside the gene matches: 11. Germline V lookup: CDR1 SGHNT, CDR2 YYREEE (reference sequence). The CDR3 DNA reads TGTGCCAGCATACCCCGGGGGGGCCGTCCAGAGACCCAGTACTTC. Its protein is CASIPRGGRPETQYF.

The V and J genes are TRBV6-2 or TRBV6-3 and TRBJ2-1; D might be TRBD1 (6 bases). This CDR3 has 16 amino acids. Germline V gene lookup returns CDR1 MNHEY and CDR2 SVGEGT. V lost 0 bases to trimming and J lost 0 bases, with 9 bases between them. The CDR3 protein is CASSYSGQPSYNEQFF. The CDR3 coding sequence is TGTGCCAGCAGTTACTCTGGACAGCCCTCCTACAATGAGCAGTTCTTC.

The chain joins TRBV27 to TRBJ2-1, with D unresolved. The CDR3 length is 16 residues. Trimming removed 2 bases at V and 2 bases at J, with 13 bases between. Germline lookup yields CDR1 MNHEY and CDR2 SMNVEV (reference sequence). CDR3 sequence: CASSLVGGLPYNEQFF. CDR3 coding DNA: TGTGCCAGCAGTTTAGTTGGCGGATTACCCTACAATGAGCAGTTCTTC.

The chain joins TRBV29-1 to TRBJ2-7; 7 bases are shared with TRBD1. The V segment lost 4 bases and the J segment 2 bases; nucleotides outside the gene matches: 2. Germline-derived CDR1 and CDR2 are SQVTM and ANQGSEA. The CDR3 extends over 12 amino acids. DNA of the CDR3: TGCAGCGTTGTGGGACAGACCTACGAGCAGTACTTC. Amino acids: CSVVGQTYEQYF.

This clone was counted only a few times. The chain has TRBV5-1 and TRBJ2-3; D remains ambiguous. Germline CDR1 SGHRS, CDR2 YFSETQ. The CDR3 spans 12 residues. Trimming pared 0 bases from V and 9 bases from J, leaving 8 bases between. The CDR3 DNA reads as TGCGCCAGCAGCTTGGAGCAGGCCACGCAGTATTTT. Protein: CASSLEQATQYF. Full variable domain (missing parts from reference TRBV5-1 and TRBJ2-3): KAGVTQTPRYLIKTRGQQVTLSCSPISGHRSVSWYQQTPGQGLQFLFEYFSETQRNKGNFPGRFSGRQFSNSRSEMNVSTLELGDSALYLCASSLEQATQYFGPGTRLTVL.

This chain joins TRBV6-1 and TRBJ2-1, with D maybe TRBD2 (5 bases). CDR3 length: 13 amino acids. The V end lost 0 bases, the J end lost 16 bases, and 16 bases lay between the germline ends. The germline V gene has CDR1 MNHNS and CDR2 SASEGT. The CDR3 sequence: CASSEALRGPPFF. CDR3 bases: TGTGCCAGCAGTGAAGCGCTTCGGGGTCCCCCCTTCTTC.

CDR3: CASSLGRFSGNTIYF. CDR3 nucleotides: TGTGCCAGCAGTTTAGGCAGGTTCTCTGGAAACACCATATATTTT. The chain links TRBV28 to TRBJ1-3; D gene unclear. This CDR3 comprises 15 residues. Germline lookup yields CDR1 MDHEN and CDR2 SYDVKM. Trimming pared 2 bases from V and 0 bases from J, leaving 8 bases between.

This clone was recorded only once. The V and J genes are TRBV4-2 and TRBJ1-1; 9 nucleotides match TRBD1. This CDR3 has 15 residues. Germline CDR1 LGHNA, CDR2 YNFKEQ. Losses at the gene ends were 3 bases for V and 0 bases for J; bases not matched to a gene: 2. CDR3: CASSQGQGLNTEAFF. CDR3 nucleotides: TGTGCCAGCAGCCAGGGACAGGGCTTGAACACTGAAGCTTTCTTT.

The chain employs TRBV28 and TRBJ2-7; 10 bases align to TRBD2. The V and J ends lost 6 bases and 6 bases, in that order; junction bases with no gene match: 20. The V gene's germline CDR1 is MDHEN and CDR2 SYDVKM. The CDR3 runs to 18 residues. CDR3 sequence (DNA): TGTGCCAGCAGACTAGCCACTCCTCGGGTAGCGGGAGGCCTCGAGCAGTACTTC. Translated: CASRLATPRVAGGLEQYF.

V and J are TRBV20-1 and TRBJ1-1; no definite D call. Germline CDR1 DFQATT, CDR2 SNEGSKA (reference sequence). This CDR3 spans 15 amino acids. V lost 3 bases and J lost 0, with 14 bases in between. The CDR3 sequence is CSASSWPRMNTEAFF. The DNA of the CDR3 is TGCAGTGCTAGTTCGTGGCCTCGAATGAACACTGAAGCTTTCTTT.

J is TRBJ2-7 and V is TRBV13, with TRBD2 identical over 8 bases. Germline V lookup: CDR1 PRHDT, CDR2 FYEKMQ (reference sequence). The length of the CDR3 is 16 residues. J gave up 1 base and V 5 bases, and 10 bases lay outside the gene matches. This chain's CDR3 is CASSPRASGLSYEQYF. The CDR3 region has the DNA TGTGCCAGCAGCCCGCGGGCTAGCGGGCTGTCCTACGAGCAGTACTTC.

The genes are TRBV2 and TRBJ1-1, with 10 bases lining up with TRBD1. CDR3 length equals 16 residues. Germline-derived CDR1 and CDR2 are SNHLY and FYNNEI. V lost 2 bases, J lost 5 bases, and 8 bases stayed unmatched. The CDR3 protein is CASSETTGGYSTEAFF. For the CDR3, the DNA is TGTGCCAGCAGTGAAACGACAGGGGGCTATTCAACTGAAGCTTTCTTT.

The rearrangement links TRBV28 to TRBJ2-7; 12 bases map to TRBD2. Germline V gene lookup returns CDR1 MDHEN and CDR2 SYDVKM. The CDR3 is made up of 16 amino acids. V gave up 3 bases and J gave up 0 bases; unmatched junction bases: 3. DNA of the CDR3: TGTGCCAGCAGTTTCTCTAGCGGGGGGGGCTCCTACGAGCAGTACTTC. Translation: CASSFSSGGGSYEQYF.

This CDR3 is CASSLMTAEAFF. CDR3 nucleotides: TGTGCCAGCAGCTTAATGACAGCTGAAGCTTTCTTT. The chain couples TRBV7-8 to TRBJ1-1, with D tentatively TRBD1 (5 bases). This CDR3 has 12 amino acids. With 2 bases removed from V and 6 bases from J, the gap between germline ends came to 7 bases. Per germline, CDR1 SGHVS and CDR2 FQNEAQ.

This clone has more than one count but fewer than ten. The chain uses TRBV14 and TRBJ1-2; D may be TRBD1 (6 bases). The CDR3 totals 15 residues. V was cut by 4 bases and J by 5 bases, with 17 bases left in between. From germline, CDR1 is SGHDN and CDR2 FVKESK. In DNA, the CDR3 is TGTGCCAGCAGCCTACAGGGTCGGGGGGGATATGGCTACACCTTC. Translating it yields CASSLQGRGGYGYTF.

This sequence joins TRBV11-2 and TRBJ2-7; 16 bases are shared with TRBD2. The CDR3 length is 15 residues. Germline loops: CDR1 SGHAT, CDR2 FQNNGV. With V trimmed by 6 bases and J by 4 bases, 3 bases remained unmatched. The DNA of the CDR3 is TGTGCCAGCAGATCGGGACTAGCGGGAGGGTACGAGCAGTACTTC. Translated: CASRSGLAGGYEQYF.